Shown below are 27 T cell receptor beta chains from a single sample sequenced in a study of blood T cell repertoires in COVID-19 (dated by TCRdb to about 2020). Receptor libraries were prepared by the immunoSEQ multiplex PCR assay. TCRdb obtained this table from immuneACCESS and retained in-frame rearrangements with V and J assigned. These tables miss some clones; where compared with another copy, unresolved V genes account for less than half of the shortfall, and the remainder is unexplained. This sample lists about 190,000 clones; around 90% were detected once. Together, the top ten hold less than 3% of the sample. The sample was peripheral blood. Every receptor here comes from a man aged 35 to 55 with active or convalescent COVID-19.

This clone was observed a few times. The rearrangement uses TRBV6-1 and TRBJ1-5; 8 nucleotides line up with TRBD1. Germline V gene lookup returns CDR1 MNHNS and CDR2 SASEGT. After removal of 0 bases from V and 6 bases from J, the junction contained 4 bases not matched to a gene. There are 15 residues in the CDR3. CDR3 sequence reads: CASSEAPGGVQPQHF. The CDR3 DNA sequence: TGTGCCAGCAGTGAAGCGCCAGGGGGCGTTCAGCCCCAGCATTTT.

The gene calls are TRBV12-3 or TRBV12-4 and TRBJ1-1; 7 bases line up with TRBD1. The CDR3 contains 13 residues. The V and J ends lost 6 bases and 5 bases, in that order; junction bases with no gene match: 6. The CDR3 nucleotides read TGTGCCAGCAGCCGACAGGGTGAGACTGAAGCTTTCTTT. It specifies CASSRQGETEAFF.

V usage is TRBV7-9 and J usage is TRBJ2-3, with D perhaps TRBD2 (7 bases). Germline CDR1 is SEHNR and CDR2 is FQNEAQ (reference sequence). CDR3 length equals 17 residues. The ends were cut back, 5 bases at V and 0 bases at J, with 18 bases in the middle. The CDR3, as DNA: TGTGCCAGCAGCAATCTTTATGCGGGGGCTAGCACAGATACGCAGTATTTT. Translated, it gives CASSNLYAGASTDTQYF.

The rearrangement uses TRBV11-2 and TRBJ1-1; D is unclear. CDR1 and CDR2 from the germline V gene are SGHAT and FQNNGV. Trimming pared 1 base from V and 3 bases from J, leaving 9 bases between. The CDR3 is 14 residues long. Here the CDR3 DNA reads TGTGCCAGCAGCTTAGGCCCCCGGGACACTGAAGCTTTCTTT. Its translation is CASSLGPRDTEAFF.

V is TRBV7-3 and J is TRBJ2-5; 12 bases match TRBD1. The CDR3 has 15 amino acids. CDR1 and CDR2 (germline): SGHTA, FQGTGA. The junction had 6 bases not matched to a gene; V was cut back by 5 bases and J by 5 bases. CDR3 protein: CASSPTGTGGETQYF. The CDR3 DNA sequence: TGTGCCAGCAGCCCAACCGGGACAGGGGGCGAGACCCAGTACTTC. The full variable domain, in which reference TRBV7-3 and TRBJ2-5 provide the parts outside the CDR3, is GAGVSQTPSNKVTEKGKYVELRCDPISGHTALYWYRQSLGQGPEFLIYFQGTGAADDSGLPNDRFFAVRPEGSVSTLKIQRTERGDSAVYLCASSPTGTGGETQYFGPGTRLLVL.

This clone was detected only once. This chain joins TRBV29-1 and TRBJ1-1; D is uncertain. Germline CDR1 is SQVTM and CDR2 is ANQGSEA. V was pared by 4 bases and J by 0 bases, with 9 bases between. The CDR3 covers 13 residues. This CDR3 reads CSVGPQLNTEAFF. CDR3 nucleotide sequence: TGCAGCGTTGGCCCACAACTGAACACTGAAGCTTTCTTT.

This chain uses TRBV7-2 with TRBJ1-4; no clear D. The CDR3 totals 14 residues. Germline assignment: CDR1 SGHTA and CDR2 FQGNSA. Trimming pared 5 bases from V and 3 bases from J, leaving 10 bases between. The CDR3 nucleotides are TGTGCCAGCAGCCCTATCGCCGCTAATGAAAAACTGTTTTTT. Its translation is CASSPIAANEKLFF.

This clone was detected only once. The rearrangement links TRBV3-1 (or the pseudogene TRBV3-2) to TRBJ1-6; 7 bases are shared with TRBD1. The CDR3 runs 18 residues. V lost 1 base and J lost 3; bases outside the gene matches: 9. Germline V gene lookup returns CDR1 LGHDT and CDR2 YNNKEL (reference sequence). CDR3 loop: CASSQVSGTANYNSPLHF. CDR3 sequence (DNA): TGTGCCAGCAGCCAAGTCTCCGGGACAGCCAACTATAATTCACCCCTCCACTTT.

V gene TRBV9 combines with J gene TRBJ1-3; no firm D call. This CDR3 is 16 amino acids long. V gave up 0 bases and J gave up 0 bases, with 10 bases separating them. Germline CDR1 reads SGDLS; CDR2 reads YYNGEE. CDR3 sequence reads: CASSVAAVPSGNTIYF. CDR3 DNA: TGTGCCAGCAGCGTAGCTGCAGTCCCCTCTGGAAACACCATATATTTT.

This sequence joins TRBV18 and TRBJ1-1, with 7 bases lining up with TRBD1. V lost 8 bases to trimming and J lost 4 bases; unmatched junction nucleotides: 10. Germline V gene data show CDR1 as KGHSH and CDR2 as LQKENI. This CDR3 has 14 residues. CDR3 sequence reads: CASTSDRVSTEAFF. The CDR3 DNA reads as TGTGCCAGCACCTCTGACAGGGTGTCCACTGAAGCTTTCTTT.

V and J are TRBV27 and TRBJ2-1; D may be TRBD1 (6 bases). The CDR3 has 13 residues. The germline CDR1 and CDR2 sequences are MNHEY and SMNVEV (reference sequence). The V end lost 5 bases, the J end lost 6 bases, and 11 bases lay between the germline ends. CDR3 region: CASSGTTANEQFF. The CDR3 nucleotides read TGTGCCAGCAGTGGGACAACCGCCAATGAGCAGTTCTTC.

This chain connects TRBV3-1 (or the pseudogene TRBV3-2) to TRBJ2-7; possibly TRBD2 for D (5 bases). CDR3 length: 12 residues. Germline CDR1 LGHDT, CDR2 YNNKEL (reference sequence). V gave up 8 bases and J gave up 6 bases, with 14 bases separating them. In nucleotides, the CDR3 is TGTGCCAGCGCCCCCGGGGAGAGCGAGCAGTACTTC. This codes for CASAPGESEQYF.

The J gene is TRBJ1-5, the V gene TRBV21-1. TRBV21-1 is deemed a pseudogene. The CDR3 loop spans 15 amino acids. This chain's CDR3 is CASSKVPGSNQPQHF. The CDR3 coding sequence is TGTGCCAGCAGCAAAGTGCCGGGAAGCAATCAGCCCCAGCATTTT.

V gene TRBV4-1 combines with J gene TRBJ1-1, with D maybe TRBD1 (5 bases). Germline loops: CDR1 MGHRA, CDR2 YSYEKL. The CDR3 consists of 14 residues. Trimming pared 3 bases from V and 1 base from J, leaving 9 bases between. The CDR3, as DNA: TGCGCCAGCAGCCAGGCTGGACAGAACACTGAAGCTTTCTTT. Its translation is CASSQAGQNTEAFF.

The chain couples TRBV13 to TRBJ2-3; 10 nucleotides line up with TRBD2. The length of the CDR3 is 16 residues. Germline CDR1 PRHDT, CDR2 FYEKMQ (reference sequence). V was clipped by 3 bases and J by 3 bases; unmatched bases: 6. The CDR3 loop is CASSFSGGAWTDTQYF. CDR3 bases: TGTGCCAGCAGCTTCAGCGGGGGGGCATGGACAGATACGCAGTATTTT.

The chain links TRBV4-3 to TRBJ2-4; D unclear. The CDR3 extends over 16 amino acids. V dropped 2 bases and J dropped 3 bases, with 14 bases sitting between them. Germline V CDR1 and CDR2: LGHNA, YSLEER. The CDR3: CASSQTDGSVKNIQYF. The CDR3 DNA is TGCGCCAGCAGCCAAACTGACGGGTCAGTCAAAAACATTCAGTACTTC.

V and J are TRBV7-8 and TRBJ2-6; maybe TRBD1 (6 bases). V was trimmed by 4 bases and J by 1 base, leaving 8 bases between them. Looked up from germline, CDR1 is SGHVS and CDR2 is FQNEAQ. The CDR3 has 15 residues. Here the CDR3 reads CASSSGTSGANVLTF. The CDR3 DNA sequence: TGTGCCAGCAGCTCTGGGACATCTGGGGCCAACGTCCTGACTTTC.

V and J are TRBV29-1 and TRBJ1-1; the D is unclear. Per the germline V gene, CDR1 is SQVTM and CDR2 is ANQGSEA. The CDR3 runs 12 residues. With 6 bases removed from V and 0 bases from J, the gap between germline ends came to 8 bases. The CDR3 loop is CSVAVVNTEAFF. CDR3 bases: TGCAGCGTAGCTGTCGTGAACACTGAAGCTTTCTTT. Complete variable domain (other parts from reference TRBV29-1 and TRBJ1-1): SAVISQKPSRDICQRGTSLTIQCQVDSQVTMMFWYRQQPGQSLTLIATANQGSEATYESGFVIDKFPISRPNLTFSTLTVSNMSPEDSSIYLCSVAVVNTEAFFGQGTRLTVV.

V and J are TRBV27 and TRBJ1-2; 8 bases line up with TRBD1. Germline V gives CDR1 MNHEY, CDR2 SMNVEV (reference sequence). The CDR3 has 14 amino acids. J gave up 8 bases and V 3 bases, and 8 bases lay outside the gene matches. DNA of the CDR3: TGTGCCAGCAGTTTCGGTACAGGGGGTAGGGGCTACACCTTC. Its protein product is CASSFGTGGRGYTF.

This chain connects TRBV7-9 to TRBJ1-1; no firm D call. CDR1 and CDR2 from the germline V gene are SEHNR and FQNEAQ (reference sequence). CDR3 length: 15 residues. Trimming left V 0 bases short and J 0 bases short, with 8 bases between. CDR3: CASSLAQVMNTEAFF. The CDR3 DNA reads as TGTGCCAGCAGCTTAGCCCAGGTAATGAACACTGAAGCTTTCTTT.

CDR3 amino acids: CASSLLGQGLRVQFF. CDR3 DNA: TGTGCCAGCAGCTTATTGGGACAGGGCCTTAGAGTGCAGTTCTTC. This chain uses TRBV13 with TRBJ2-1; 9 bases match TRBD1. The V gene end was trimmed by 2 bases and the J gene end by 12 bases; junction bases not matched to a gene: 11. Germline V lookup: CDR1 PRHDT, CDR2 FYEKMQ (reference sequence). The CDR3 consists of 15 residues.

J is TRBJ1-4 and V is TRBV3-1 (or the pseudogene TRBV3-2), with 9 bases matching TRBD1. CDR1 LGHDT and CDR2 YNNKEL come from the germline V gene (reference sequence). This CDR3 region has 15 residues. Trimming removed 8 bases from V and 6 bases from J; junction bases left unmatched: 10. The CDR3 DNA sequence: TGTGCCAGCTCCCCGGGACAGGGCGGGTATGAAAAACTGTTTTTT. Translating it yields CASSPGQGGYEKLFF.

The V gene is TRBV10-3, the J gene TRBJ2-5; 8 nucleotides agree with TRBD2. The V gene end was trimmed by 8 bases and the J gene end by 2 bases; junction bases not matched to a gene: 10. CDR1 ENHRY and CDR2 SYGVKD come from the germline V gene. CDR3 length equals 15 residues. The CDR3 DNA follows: TGTGCCATCCGTCGGGGGGGCTCGGGGCAAGAGACCCAGTACTTC. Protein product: CAIRRGGSGQETQYF.

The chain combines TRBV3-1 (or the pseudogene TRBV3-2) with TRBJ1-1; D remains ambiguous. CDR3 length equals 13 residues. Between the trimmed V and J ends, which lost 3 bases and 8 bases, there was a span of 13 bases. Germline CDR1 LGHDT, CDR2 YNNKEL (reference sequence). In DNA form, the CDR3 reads TGTGCCAGCAGCCAGCTTAGTCAGACAGAAGCTTTCTTT. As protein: CASSQLSQTEAFF.

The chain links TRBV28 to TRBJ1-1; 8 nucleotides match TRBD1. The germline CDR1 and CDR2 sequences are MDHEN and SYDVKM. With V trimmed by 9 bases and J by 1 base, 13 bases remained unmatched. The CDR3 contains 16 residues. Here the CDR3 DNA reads TGTGCCAGTATGCCGCAGGGGGCGCCTCGGAACACTGAAGCTTTCTTT. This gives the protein CASMPQGAPRNTEAFF.

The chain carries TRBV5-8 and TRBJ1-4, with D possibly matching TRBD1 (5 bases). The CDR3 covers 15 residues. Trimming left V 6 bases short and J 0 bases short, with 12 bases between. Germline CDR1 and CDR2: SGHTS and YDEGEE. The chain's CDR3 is CASNPTGATNEKLFF. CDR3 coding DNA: TGTGCCAGCAACCCCACAGGTGCAACTAATGAAAAACTGTTTTTT.

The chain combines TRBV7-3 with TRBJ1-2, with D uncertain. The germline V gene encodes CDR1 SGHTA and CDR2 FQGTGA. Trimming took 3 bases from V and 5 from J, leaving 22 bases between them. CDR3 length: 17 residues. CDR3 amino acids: CASSFMGLPVGQYGYTF. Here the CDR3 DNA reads TGTGCCAGCAGCTTCATGGGCCTACCGGTGGGCCAATATGGCTACACCTTC.